One T cell receptor (beta chain) is described in this entry. The antigen remains unidentified. Trimming cost V 1 base and J 1 base, with 13 bases left between them. The CDR3 totals 17 residues. The germline CDR1 and CDR2 sequences are SEHNR and FQNEAQ (reference sequence). The sample belongs to a study of chemoradiotherapy in HPV16-positive cancers. Overall study: Functional T-cell assays on a couple of HPV16-positive patients' cells defined candidate HPV-specific clones and common TCR motifs.

Study-wide results and limits: Non-HPV-specific T cells did not expand in tumors during treatment, whereas candidate HPV-specific clones and E7-related motifs did. HPV-specific T cells were functionally defined from only two HPV16-positive patients.

Only in-frame clones appear in the TCRdb table, and some are missing; sequencing was by immunoSEQ multiplex PCR. Here the sample spans fewer than 20,000 clones, more than 70% being singletons. Samples were taken several times over chemoradiotherapy. This sequence originates from a human donor with HPV-associated anogenital cancer. Collection took place from a patient who underwent chemoradiotherapy. V gene TRBV7-9 combines with J gene TRBJ1-4; no clear D. CDR3 DNA: TGTGCCAGCAGCTTAGAAGGGTTATCCGGAACTAATGAAAAACTGTTTTTT. Protein sequence: CASSLEGLSGTNEKLFF. The full variable domain, in which reference TRBV7-9 and TRBJ1-4 provide the parts outside the CDR3, is DTGVSQNPRHKITKRGQNVTFRCDPISEHNRLYWYRQTLGQGPEFLTYFQNEAQLEKSRLLSDRFSAERPKGSFSTLEIQRTEQGDSAMYLCASSLEGLSGTNEKLFFGSGTQLSVL.